The clone carrying this T cell receptor (beta chain) came up a few times. This table comes from immunoSEQ multiplex PCR, and its TCRdb copy is limited to in-frame clones, with some not included. The sample includes around 120,000 clones, approximately 90% seen only once; the top ten take roughly 3.3%. This sample was taken from a study of control samples from healthy donors and cancer patients. The V and J ends lost 5 bases and 2 bases respectively, with 16 bases between them. The germline gives CDR1 SGHTA, CDR2 FQGNSA. The CDR3 has 15 residues. The V gene is TRBV7-2, the J gene TRBJ2-7; D tentatively reads TRBD1 or TRBD2 (6 bases each). This receptor was identified in a middle-aged man in good health. Source material: blood. The CDR3 DNA reads as TGTGCCAGCAGCCCGTCGGGCGGGGACACCTACGAGCAGTACTTC. It codes for CASSPSGGDTYEQYF. Full variable domain (missing parts from reference TRBV7-2 and TRBJ2-7): GAGVSQSPSNKVTEKGKDVELRCDPISGHTALYWYRQSLGQGLEFLIYFQGNSAPDKSGLPSDRFSAERTGGSVSTLTIQRTQQEDSAVYLCASSPSGGDTYEQYFGPGTRLTVT.